Sequencing of this T cell receptor beta chain was carried out in a study of T-cell memory formation after mild COVID-19. This clonotype appeared a few times. MiXCR, applied by TCRdb to the 5' RACE reads, yields one record per CDR3 protein. This sample yields 430,000 or so distinct CDR3 sequences, of which around 25% are seen a single time; about an eighth belongs to the top ten. CDR1 DFQATT and CDR2 SNEGSKA come from the germline V gene (reference sequence). V was shortened by 1 base and J by 1 base, with 4 bases between the two germline ends. This CDR3 contains 13 residues. This receptor was identified in an adult woman who had mild COVID-19 (a few samples of this study predate the infection). Cell type and time point are not known. The specimen sequenced was PBMCs or a T cell subset sorted from them (not recorded which). J is TRBJ2-2 and V is TRBV20-1; no clear D gene. In DNA, the CDR3 is TGCAGTGCTAGAGCAGGGAACACCGGGGAGCTGTTTTTT. It encodes CSARAGNTGELFF.